One sample yielded the 14 T cell receptor beta chains listed below, sequenced in a study of T cells in Graves' hyperthyroidism and ophthalmopathy. RNA transcripts were the template for amplifying TCR beta CDR3 regions. First-round RT-PCR of the TCR CDR3 relied on the HTBI primer set. Using its own MiXCR run on the multiplex PCR reads, TCRdb lists one record per CDR3 protein. The sample carries approximately 560,000 distinct CDR3 sequences, 15% to 17% recorded once. Sample: blood. The receptor source for this set is a woman under 40 with Graves' hyperthyroidism.

The V gene is TRBV5-1, the J gene TRBJ2-3, with 9 bases lining up with TRBD1. Per germline, CDR1 SGHRS and CDR2 YFSETQ. The CDR3 spans 15 residues. V lost 3 bases to trimming and J lost 5 bases; unmatched junction nucleotides: 7. CDR3 protein: CASSYLTGGLDTQYF. The CDR3 DNA follows: TGCGCCAGCAGCTACCTTACAGGGGGCCTAGATACGCAGTATTTT.

V is TRBV20-1 and J is TRBJ1-2, with D possibly being TRBD1 (6 bases). Trimming cost V 3 bases and J 6 bases, with 20 bases left between them. The CDR3 has 15 amino acids. CDR1 is DFQATT and CDR2 is SNEGSKA in the germline V gene (reference sequence). CDR3 coding DNA: TGCAGTGCTAGTAGTGGGCGGGGGCGCTCGGATGGCTACACCTTC. The encoded protein is CSASSGRGRSDGYTF.

V gene TRBV18 combines with J gene TRBJ1-1; D is unresolved. There are 14 residues in the CDR3. Trimming shortened V by 3 bases and J by 1 base, and 9 bases separated the two germline ends. The V gene's germline CDR1 is KGHSH and CDR2 LQKENI. The DNA of the CDR3 is TGTGCCAGCTCACCCTTAGACGAGAACACTGAAGCTTTCTTT. It encodes CASSPLDENTEAFF.

This clonotype was observed a handful of times. The genes are TRBV6-5 and TRBJ1-4; D is possibly TRBD1 (5 bases). Trimming shortened V by 0 bases and J by 5 bases, and 10 bases separated the two germline ends. Per germline, CDR1 MNHEY and CDR2 SVGAGI. The CDR3 is 15 amino acids. CDR3 in DNA: TGTGCCAGCAGTTACTCGAAGGCAGGGAATGAAAAACTGTTTTTT. This codes for CASSYSKAGNEKLFF.

This clonotype was picked up many times. This rearrangement joins TRBV3-1 to TRBJ1-1; no clear D. Trimming pared 1 base from V and 4 bases from J, leaving 13 bases between. The germline CDR1 and CDR2 sequences are LGHDT and YNNKEL (reference sequence). The CDR3 has 15 amino acids. DNA of the CDR3: TGTGCCAGCAGCCAAGCGGTTACGGCGGGCACTGAAGCTTTCTTT. As protein: CASSQAVTAGTEAFF. The full variable domain, rest sourced from reference TRBV3-1 and TRBJ1-1, is DTAVSQTPKYLVTQMGNDKSIKCEQNLGHDTMYWYKQDSKKFLKIMFSYNNKELIINETVPNRFSPKSPDKAHLNLHINSLELGDSAVYFCASSQAVTAGTEAFFGQGTRLTVV.

To note about this clonotype: At one end, the junction sequence differs from germline, possibly due to a read error. The gene calls are TRBV7-3 and TRBJ2-6; D gene unclear. Germline V gene data show CDR1 as SGHTA and CDR2 as FQGTGA. This CDR3 comprises 17 residues. The CDR3 nucleotides are TGTGCCAGCAGCTTATTCCCTACCCACTCTGGGTCCAACGTCCTGACTTTC. Translation gives CASSLFPTHSGSNVLTF.

This clonotype has ten or more counts. The rearrangement uses TRBV7-2 and TRBJ1-1; TRBD1 is a possible D gene (5 bases). Deletions cut 6 bases from V and 8 bases from J, with 7 bases between. Germline loops: CDR1 SGHTA, CDR2 FQGNSA. This CDR3 spans 10 amino acids. The CDR3 region has the DNA TGTGCCAGCAGGGGGGAAGAAGCTTTCTTT. Its translation: CASRGEEAFF.

V gene TRBV6-5 combines with J gene TRBJ1-3; a weak D match, TRBD1 (6 bases). V lost 0 bases and J lost 2, with 17 bases in between. In germline, CDR1 is MNHEY, CDR2 SVGAGI. There are 18 residues in the CDR3. CDR3 amino acids: CASSYSVQGDNTGNTIYF. The CDR3 DNA reads TGTGCCAGCAGTTACTCGGTTCAAGGGGACAACACTGGAAACACCATATATTTT.

This clonotype was recorded at least ten times. This rearrangement joins TRBV3-1 to TRBJ2-3; D perhaps matches TRBD1 (5 bases). Trimming removed 4 bases at V and 1 base at J, with 9 bases between. CDR3 length equals 14 residues. In germline, CDR1 is LGHDT, CDR2 YNNKEL (reference sequence). The CDR3 region has the DNA TGTGCCAGCAGCCTGACGACAGGCACAGATACGCAGTATTTT. This codes for CASSLTTGTDTQYF.

The rearrangement links TRBV7-2 to TRBJ2-3, with 12 bases matching TRBD2. The CDR3 spans 16 residues. CDR1 and CDR2 (germline): SGHTA, FQGNSA. Trimming cost V 5 bases and J 3 bases; bases outside gene matches: 6. For the CDR3, the DNA is TGTGCCAGCAGCCCCCGACTAGCGGGAGATACAGATACGCAGTATTTT. Residues: CASSPRLAGDTDTQYF.

This clonotype has only a few counts. The chain carries TRBV10-3 and TRBJ2-5; D gene uncertain. Germline V gives CDR1 ENHRY, CDR2 SYGVKD. The V end lost 2 bases, the J end lost 1 base, and 8 bases lay between the germline ends. The CDR3 totals 14 residues. The DNA for the CDR3 is TGTGCCATCAGTGAGGGACCCAGCCAAGAGACCCAGTACTTC. The encoded protein is CAISEGPSQETQYF.

This clonotype was counted many times. This chain connects TRBV6-1 to TRBJ1-6; 10 bases map to TRBD1. With V trimmed by 4 bases and J by 11 bases, 8 bases remained unmatched. Per germline, CDR1 MNHNS and CDR2 SASEGT. This CDR3 spans 15 amino acids. The DNA for the CDR3 is TGTGCCAGCAGTGGGCCGGGACAGGGGCTACCACCCCTCCACTTT. It is translated as CASSGPGQGLPPLHF.

The chain joins TRBV4-2 to TRBJ1-5, with D maybe TRBD1 (6 bases). Germline V CDR1 and CDR2: LGHNA, YNFKEQ. V was trimmed by 2 bases and J by 5 bases, leaving 13 bases between them. The CDR3 runs 15 residues. In nucleotides, the CDR3 is TGTGCCAGCAGCCAATCCCAGGGGCAGGATCAGCCCCAGCATTTT. Encoded protein: CASSQSQGQDQPQHF.

Points on this clonotype: An end of the junction does not agree with germline; a read error may underlie this. CDR3 amino acids: CVSSRVLPGELFF. The CDR3 nucleotides are TGTGTCAGCAGCCGGGTACTCCCCGGGGAGCTGTTTTTT. The chain has TRBV3-1 and TRBJ2-2, with D unresolved. The CDR3 covers 13 residues. Germline V gene lookup returns CDR1 LGHDT and CDR2 YNNKEL (reference sequence). Combining the CDR3 with reference TRBV3-1 and TRBJ2-2 gives the whole variable domain DTAVSQTPKYLVTQMGNDKSIKCEQNLGHDTMYWYKQDSKKFLKIMFSYNNKELIINETVPNRFSPKSPDKAHLNLHINSLELGDSAVYFCVSSRVLPGELFFGEGSRLTVL.